The rows below give T cell receptor beta chains drawn from one sample of a study of cytomegalovirus exposure and HLA in healthy donors. Repertoires were generated with immunoSEQ multiplex PCR, while TCRdb's copy carries only in-frame clones and drops some. This repertoire comprises some 130,000 clones; its ten largest clones make up under 2%. The sample taken for sequencing was PBMCs. These receptors came from a woman aged 40 to 50 in good health and CMV-seronegative. CDR3s include the opening cysteine and the closing phenylalanine or tryptophan. A D gene is named only where the DNA matches it firmly.

cdr3_length,j_call,d_call,v_call,cdr3_nt,cdr3_aa
17,TRBJ1-6,TRBD1,TRBV19,TGTGCCAGTAGTCGCAGGGGGACAGATAACTGGGGTTCACCCCTCCACTTT,CASSRRGTDNWGSPLHF
16,TRBJ1-2,NA,TRBV19,TGTGCCAGTAATGGTTATGGATGGGAGGTTAACTATGGCTACACCTTC,CASNGYGWEVNYGYTF
12,TRBJ1-3,NA,TRBV29-1,TGCAGCGTTGGATCGGACAGAAACACCATATATTTT,CSVGSDRNTIYF
16,TRBJ2-2,TRBD2,TRBV9,TGTGCCAGCAGCGTAGGACTAGCGGGGGGCACCGGGGAGCTGTTTTTT,CASSVGLAGGTGELFF
12,TRBJ1-1,NA,TRBV27,TGTGCCAGCAGTCGAGGGAGGACTGAAGCTTTCTTT,CASSRGRTEAFF
13,TRBJ2-3,NA,TRBV18,TGTGCCAGCTCACCACCCCGTCTAGATACGCAGTATTTT,CASSPPRLDTQYF
14,TRBJ2-7,TRBD1,TRBV19,TGTGCCAGTACCTCCGGGACAGCTTCCTACGAGCAGTACTTC,CASTSGTASYEQYF
13,TRBJ1-6,NA,TRBV7-6,TGTGCCAGCAGCTTAGGAGAGGCTTCACCCCTCCACTTT,CASSLGEASPLHF
18,TRBJ1-5,TRBD1,TRBV7-9,TGTGCCAGCAGCTCTAGCGTAGGGACAGGGGGTCTCAATCAGCCCCAGCATTTT,CASSSSVGTGGLNQPQHF
14,TRBJ1-2,TRBD1,TRBV9,TGTGCCAGCAGCGTAGGAGGGGGCGGGTATGGCTACACCTTC,CASSVGGGGYGYTF
14,TRBJ2-7,TRBD2,TRBV6-5,TGTGCCAGCAGTCGGACTAGCGGGTCCTACGAGCAGTACTTC,CASSRTSGSYEQYF
16,TRBJ2-4,TRBD1,TRBV11-2,TGTGCCAGCAGCTCGGGACAGATCCTAGCCAAAAACATTCAGTACTTC,CASSSGQILAKNIQYF
14,TRBJ1-5,NA,TRBV7-2,TGTGCCAGCAGCTACAGGTATAGCAATCAGCCCCAGCATTTT,CASSYRYSNQPQHF
15,TRBJ1-6,TRBD1,TRBV7-9,TGTGCCAGCAGCTTAGGTGGACAGGGTTTGTCACCCCTCCACTTT,CASSLGGQGLSPLHF
16,TRBJ1-1,TRBD1,TRBV5-4,TGTGCCAGCAGCTTGGGGGGACAGGGAAGAGATGCTGAAGCTTTCTTT,CASSLGGQGRDAEAFF
15,TRBJ1-2,NA,TRBV11-2,TGTGCCAGCAGCTTATGGGTACAGGGAGTCGATGGCTACACCTTC,CASSLWVQGVDGYTF
17,TRBJ2-7,TRBD2,TRBV7-3,TGTGCCAGCAGGGGACTAGCTCTCCCTCCCAGCTCCTACGAGCAGTACTTC,CASRGLALPPSSYEQYF
15,TRBJ1-4,NA,TRBV7-6,TGTGCCAGCAGCTTAGGTACAGGGCTTAATGAAAAACTGTTTTTT,CASSLGTGLNEKLFF
15,TRBJ1-2,NA,TRBV27,TGTGCCAGCAGTCCAATACCGGGACTTAAATATGGCTACACCTTC,CASSPIPGLKYGYTF
15,TRBJ2-1,TRBD2,TRBV19,TGTGCCAGTAGTAGGGGACTAGGGTCCTACAATGAGCAGTTCTTC,CASSRGLGSYNEQFF
13,TRBJ1-3,TRBD1,TRBV19,TGTGCCAGTAGTATTAGACAGGGGCCGTCAAAGTATTTT,CASSIRQGPSKYF
12,TRBJ2-3,NA,TRBV6-1,TGTGCCAGCAGTGAAGTAGAGTATACGCAGTATTTT,CASSEVEYTQYF
14,TRBJ2-2,NA,TRBV19,TGTGCCAGTAGTATTGCGGAGAACACCGGGGAGCTGTTTTTT,CASSIAENTGELFF
14,TRBJ1-6,NA,TRBV6-1,TGTGCCAGCACCGTAAGACAGGTGGGCTCACCCCTCCACTTT,CASTVRQVGSPLHF
14,TRBJ1-2,NA,TRBV7-2,TGTGCCAGCAGCTTAGGGAACAGGGTATCGGGCTACACCTTC,CASSLGNRVSGYTF
16,TRBJ1-2,TRBD1,TRBV6-6,TGTGCCAGCAGTTACTTATCCGGGACAGCCAACTATGGCTACACCTTC,CASSYLSGTANYGYTF
14,TRBJ1-1,NA,TRBV9,TGTGCCAGCAGCGCGACAGTTTTGAACACTGAAGCTTTCTTT,CASSATVLNTEAFF
15,TRBJ1-4,TRBD1,TRBV19,TGTGCCAGTACCGGGACAGACGCAACTAATGAAAAACTGTTTTTT,CASTGTDATNEKLFF
12,TRBJ1-1,NA,TRBV2,TGTGCCAGCAGGACAGGTGGCACTGAAGCTTTCTTT,CASRTGGTEAFF
14,TRBJ1-2,TRBD1,TRBV25-1,TGTGCCAGCAGTGACACAGGGGGCTTGAGTGGCTACACCTTC,CASSDTGGLSGYTF
13,TRBJ1-2,TRBD1,TRBV29-1,TGCAGCGTTGAAGAGGACAGGGGGTATGGCTACACCTTC,CSVEEDRGYGYTF
21,TRBJ2-3,TRBD1,TRBV14,TGTGCCAGCCCCAGCTGGGGAGGGACAGGGGGCTCGGAGGCTAGCACAGATACGCAGTATTTT,CASPSWGGTGGSEASTDTQYF
14,TRBJ2-2,NA,TRBV2,TGTGCCAGCAGTGGGAGGGAGGAGACCGGGGAGCTGTTTTTT,CASSGREETGELFF
17,TRBJ1-1,NA,TRBV7-3,TGTGCCAGCAGCCCCCAGCCGGGAGTAATCGGGAACACTGAAGCTTTCTTT,CASSPQPGVIGNTEAFF
12,TRBJ1-2,NA,TRBV6-5,TGTGCCAGCAGCTTTGGACAGTACGGCTACACCTTC,CASSFGQYGYTF
14,TRBJ1-5,TRBD1,TRBV28,TGTGCCAGCAGCCCCGACAGGGAAAATCAGCCCCAGCATTTT,CASSPDRENQPQHF
18,TRBJ2-6,NA,TRBV28,TGTGCCAGCAGTTTATATAGGACGGGGTCGAGGGGGGCCAACGTCCTGACTTTC,CASSLYRTGSRGANVLTF
16,TRBJ2-1,TRBD2,TRBV18,TGTGCCAGCTCACCACCGAACCGGGGGGGCCGGAATGAGCAGTTCTTC,CASSPPNRGGRNEQFF
14,TRBJ1-3,NA,TRBV28,TGTGCCAGCAGTCCTTCAGGTTCTGGAAACACCATATATTTT,CASSPSGSGNTIYF
15,TRBJ2-1,TRBD1,TRBV7-6,TGTGCCAGCAGCTATAGAGTGGACAGGGAAAATGAGCAGTTCTTC,CASSYRVDRENEQFF
13,TRBJ1-6,NA,TRBV6-5,TGTGCCACCGGGGAGAAAAATAATTCACCCCTCCACTTT,CATGEKNNSPLHF
15,TRBJ1-5,NA,TRBV18,TGTGCCAGCTCTCGATCTCAGGGGATCAATCAGCCCCAGCATTTT,CASSRSQGINQPQHF
14,TRBJ1-5,TRBD1,TRBV9,TGTGCCAGCAGCGGCGGACAGGGGGGTCAGCCCCAGCATTTT,CASSGGQGGQPQHF
13,TRBJ1-2,NA,TRBV7-3,TGTGCCAGCAGCGCCGACAGGTTCTATGGCTACACCTTC,CASSADRFYGYTF
17,TRBJ1-2,TRBD1,TRBV9,TGTGCCAGCAGCGCCTATAGAGGGACAGGGATTAACTATGGCTACACCTTC,CASSAYRGTGINYGYTF